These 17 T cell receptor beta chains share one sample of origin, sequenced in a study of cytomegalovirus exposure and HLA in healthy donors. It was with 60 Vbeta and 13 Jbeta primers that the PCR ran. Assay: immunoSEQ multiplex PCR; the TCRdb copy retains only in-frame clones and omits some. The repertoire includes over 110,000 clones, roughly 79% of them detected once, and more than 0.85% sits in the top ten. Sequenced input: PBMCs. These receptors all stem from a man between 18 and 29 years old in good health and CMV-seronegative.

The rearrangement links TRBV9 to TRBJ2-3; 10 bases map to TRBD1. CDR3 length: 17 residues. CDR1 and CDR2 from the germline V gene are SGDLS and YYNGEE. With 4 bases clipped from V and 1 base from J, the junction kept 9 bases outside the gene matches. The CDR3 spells CASSHPGQGIRTDTQYF. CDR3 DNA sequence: TGTGCCAGCAGCCACCCGGGACAGGGGATCCGCACAGATACGCAGTATTTT.

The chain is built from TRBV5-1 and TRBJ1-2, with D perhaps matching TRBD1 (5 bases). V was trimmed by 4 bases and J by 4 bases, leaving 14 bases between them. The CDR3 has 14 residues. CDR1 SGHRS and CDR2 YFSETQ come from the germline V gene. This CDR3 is CASSPTQASYGYTF. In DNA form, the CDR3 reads TGCGCCAGCAGCCCCACACAGGCGTCCTATGGCTACACCTTC.

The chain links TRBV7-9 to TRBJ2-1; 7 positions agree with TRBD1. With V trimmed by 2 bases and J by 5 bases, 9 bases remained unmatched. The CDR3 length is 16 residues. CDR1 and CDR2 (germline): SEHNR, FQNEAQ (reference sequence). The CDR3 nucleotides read TGTGCCAGCAGCTTAATGACAGGGAAATCCCACAATGAGCAGTTCTTC. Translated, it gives CASSLMTGKSHNEQFF.

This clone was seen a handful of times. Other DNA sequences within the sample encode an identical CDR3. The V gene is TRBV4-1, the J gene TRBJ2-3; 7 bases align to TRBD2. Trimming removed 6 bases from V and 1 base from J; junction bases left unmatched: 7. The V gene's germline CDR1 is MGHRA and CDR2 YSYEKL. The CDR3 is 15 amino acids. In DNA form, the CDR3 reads TGCGCCAGCAGTCCTGGCGGGGGTGGCACAGATACGCAGTATTTT. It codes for CASSPGGGGTDTQYF.

CDR3 sequence reads: CASSLDGLSTEAFF. The CDR3 DNA sequence: TGTGCCAGCAGCTTGGACGGTCTGAGCACTGAAGCTTTCTTT. This chain links TRBV5-6 with TRBJ1-1, with D hard to call. Germline CDR1 SGHDT, CDR2 YYEEEE. V dropped 0 bases and J dropped 4 bases, with 10 bases sitting between them. The length of the CDR3 is 14 residues.

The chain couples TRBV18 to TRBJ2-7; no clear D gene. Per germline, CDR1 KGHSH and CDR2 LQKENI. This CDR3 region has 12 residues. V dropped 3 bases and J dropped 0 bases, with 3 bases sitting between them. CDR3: CASSPSSYEQYF. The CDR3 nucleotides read TGTGCCAGCTCACCGAGCTCCTACGAGCAGTACTTC.

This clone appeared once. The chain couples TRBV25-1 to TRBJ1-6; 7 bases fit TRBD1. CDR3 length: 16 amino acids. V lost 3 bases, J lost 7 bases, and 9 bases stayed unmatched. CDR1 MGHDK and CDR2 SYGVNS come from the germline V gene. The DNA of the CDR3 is TGTGCCAGCAGTGATCGTAGGGGGCGAGACAATTCACCCCTCCACTTT. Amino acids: CASSDRRGRDNSPLHF.

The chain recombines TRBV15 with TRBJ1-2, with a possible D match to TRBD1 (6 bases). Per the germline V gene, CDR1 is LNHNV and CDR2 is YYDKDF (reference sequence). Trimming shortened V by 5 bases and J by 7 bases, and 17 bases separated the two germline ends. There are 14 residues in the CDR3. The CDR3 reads CATSLGQSLLGYTF. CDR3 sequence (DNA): TGTGCCACCAGCCTCGGACAGAGCCTTCTTGGCTACACCTTC.

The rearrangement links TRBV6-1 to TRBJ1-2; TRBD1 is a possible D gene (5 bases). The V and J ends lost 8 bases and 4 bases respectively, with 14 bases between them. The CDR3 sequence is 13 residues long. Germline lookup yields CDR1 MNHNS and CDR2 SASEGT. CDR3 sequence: CASGPGSLYGYTF. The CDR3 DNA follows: TGTGCCAGCGGACCAGGGTCTCTCTATGGCTACACCTTC.

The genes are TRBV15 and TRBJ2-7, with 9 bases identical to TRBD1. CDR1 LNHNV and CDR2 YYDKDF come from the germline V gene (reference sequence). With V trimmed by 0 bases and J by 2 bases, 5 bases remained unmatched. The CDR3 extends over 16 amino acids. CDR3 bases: TGTGCCACCAGCAGAGATCAAGGGACAGGGACCTACGAGCAGTACTTC. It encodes CATSRDQGTGTYEQYF.

CDR3 DNA sequence: TGTGCCTGGAGCTTACGGGGAAACTATGGCTACACCTTC. Protein product: CAWSLRGNYGYTF. V and J are TRBV30 and TRBJ1-2, with no clear D. The V gene's germline CDR1 is GTSNPN and CDR2 SVGIG (reference sequence). The CDR3 covers 13 residues. Trimming pared 3 bases from V and 2 bases from J, leaving 10 bases between. The entire variable domain, with the rest obtained from reference TRBV30 and TRBJ1-2, is as follows: SQTIHQWPATLVQPVGSPLSLECTVEGTSNPNLYWYRQAAGRGLQLLFYSVGIGQISSEVPQNLSASRPQDRQFILSSKKLLLSDSGFYLCAWSLRGNYGYTFGSGTRLTVV.

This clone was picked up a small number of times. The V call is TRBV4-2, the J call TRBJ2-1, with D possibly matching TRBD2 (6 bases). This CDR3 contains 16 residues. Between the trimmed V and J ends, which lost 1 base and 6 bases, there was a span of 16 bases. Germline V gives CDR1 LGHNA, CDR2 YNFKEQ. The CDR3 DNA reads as TGTGCCAGCAGCCAAGTGGCGCAGTTGGGGGGCAATGAGCAGTTCTTC. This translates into CASSQVAQLGGNEQFF.

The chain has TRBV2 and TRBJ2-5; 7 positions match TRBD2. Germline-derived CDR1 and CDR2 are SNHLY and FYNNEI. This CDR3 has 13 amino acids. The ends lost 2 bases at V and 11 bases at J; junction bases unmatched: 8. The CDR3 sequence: CASSEILAQEQYF. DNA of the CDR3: TGTGCCAGCAGTGAAATACTAGCGCAGGAGCAGTACTTC.

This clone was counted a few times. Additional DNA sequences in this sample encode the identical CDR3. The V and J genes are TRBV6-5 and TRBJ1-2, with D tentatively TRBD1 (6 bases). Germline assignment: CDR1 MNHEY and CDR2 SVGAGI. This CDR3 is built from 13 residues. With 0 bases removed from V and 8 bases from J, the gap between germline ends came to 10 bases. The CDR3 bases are TGTGCCAGCAGTTACTCGACAGGACGGGGCTACACCTTC. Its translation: CASSYSTGRGYTF.

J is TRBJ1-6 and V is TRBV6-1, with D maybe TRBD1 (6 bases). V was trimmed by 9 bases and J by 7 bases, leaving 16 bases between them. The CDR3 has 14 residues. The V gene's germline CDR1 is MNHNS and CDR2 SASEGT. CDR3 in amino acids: CASSFGQSNSPLHF. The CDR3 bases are TGTGCCAGTTCGTTCGGACAGTCAAATTCACCCCTCCACTTT.

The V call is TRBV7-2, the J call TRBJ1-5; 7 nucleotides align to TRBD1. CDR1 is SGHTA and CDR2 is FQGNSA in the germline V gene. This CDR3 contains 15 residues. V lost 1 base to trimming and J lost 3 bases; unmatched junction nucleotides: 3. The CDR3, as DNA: TGTGCCAGCAGCTTAGGGACAGGAGTCAATCAGCCCCAGCATTTT. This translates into CASSLGTGVNQPQHF. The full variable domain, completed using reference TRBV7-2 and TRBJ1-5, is GAGVSQSPSNKVTEKGKDVELRCDPISGHTALYWYRQSLGQGLEFLIYFQGNSAPDKSGLPSDRFSAERTGGSVSTLTIQRTQQEDSAVYLCASSLGTGVNQPQHFGDGTRLSIL.

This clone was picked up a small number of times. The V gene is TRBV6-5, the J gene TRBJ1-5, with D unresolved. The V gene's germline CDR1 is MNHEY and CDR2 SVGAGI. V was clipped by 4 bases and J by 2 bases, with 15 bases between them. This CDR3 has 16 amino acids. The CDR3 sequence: CASSSLTGRRNQPQHF. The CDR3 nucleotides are TGTGCCAGCAGTTCTCTAACGGGAAGGCGCAATCAGCCCCAGCATTTT.